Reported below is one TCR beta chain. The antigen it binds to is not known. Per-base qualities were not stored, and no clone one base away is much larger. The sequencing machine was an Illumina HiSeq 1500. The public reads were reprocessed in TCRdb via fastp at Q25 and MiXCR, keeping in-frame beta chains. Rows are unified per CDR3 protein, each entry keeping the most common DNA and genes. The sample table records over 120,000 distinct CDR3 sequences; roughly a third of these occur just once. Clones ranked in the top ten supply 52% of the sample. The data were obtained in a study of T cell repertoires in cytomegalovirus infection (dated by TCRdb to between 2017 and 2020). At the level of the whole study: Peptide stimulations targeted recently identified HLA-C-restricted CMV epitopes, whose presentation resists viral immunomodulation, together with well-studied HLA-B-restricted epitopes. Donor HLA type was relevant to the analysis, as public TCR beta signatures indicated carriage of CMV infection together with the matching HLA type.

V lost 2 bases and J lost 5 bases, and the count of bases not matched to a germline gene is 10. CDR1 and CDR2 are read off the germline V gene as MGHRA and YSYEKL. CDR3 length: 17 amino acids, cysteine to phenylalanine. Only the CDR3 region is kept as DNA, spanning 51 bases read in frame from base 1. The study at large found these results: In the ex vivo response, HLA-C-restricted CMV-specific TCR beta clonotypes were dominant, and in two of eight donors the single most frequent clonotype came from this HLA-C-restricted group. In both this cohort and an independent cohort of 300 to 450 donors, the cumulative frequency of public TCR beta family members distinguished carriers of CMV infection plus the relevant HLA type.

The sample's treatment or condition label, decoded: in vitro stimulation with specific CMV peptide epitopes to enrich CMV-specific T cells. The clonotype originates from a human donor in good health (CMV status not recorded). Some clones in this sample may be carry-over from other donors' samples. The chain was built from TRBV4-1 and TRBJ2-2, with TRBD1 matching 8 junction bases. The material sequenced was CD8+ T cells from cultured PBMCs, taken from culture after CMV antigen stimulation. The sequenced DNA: TGCGCCAGCAGCCAATTTGGGCAGGGGGCTGGGACCGGGGAGCTGTTTTTT. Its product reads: CASSQFGQGAGTGELFF.